A single sample is the source of the 19 T cell receptor beta chains below, sequenced in a study of human T cells and chemical hapten exposure. Sample time point: pre-sensitization, week 0. Treatment defined: therapeutic diphenylcyclopropenone sensitization with weekly scalp DPC. MiXCR was run by TCRdb on the RACE reads, yielding one entry per CDR3 protein. Seen here are around 260,000 distinct CDR3 sequences, about 9.4% observed once, and the top ten hold 2% to 2.5%. Sequencing was performed on whole blood, taken in connection with sensitization to the hapten diphenylcyclopropenone (DPC). The receptors were sampled from a woman aged 40 to 49 with alopecia areata. Some clones in this sample may be carry-over from other donors' samples.

This clonotype has a handful of counts. The gene calls are TRBV21-1 and TRBJ2-1. TRBV21-1 is flagged as a pseudogene. This CDR3 is built from 16 residues. CDR3 nucleotide sequence: TGTGCCAGCAGCCCGTTTGGGGTTAGCTCCTACAATGAGCAGTTCTTC. Amino acids: CASSPFGVSSYNEQFF.

This chain uses TRBV4-3 with TRBJ1-1, with 7 nucleotides matching TRBD1. This CDR3 region has 18 residues. The J segment lost 0 bases and the V segment lost 0 bases, leaving 10 bases of the junction unmatched. CDR1 and CDR2 from the germline V gene are LGHNA and YSLEER. CDR3 nucleotides: TGCGCCAGCAGCCAAGATAGCAGACAGGGCCTGTTGAACACTGAAGCTTTCTTT. Residues: CASSQDSRQGLLNTEAFF.

The sample holds a few counts of this clonotype. This chain joins TRBV28 and TRBJ2-1, with D tentatively TRBD1 (5 bases). Germline V gene data show CDR1 as MDHEN and CDR2 as SYDVKM. The V and J ends lost 6 bases and 9 bases respectively, with 18 bases between them. The CDR3 totals 14 residues. The CDR3 region is CASRLYRRGSEQFF. As DNA, the CDR3 is TGTGCCAGCAGACTTTACAGAAGGGGTAGTGAGCAGTTCTTC.

This clonotype came up a few times. The CDR3 region is CASSYNYIRNSEAFF. CDR3 DNA: TGTGCCAGCAGTTACAATTACATACGAAACTCTGAAGCTTTCTTT. The V call is TRBV6-2 or TRBV6-3, the J call TRBJ1-1; D unclear. The germline V and J ends were trimmed by 2 bases and 6 bases, with 16 bases remaining between them. Germline V gives CDR1 MNHEY, CDR2 SVGEGT. This CDR3 has 15 amino acids.

This chain links TRBV14 with TRBJ2-5; TRBD2 might be the D (6 bases). The CDR3 covers 15 residues. Germline loops: CDR1 SGHDN, CDR2 FVKESK. V lost 1 base and J lost 7, with 16 bases in between. CDR3 DNA sequence: TGTGCCAGCAGCCAAGTATCCACAGGAGGGGTGACCCAGTACTTC. Translated: CASSQVSTGGVTQYF.

The chain employs TRBV7-9 and TRBJ2-3; D may be TRBD2 (6 bases). V lost 6 bases and J lost 0, with 19 bases in between. The germline gives CDR1 SEHNR, CDR2 FQNEAQ (reference sequence). The CDR3 has 17 amino acids. The CDR3 coding sequence is TGTGCCAGCAGTTCTCTCGCGGGGCGCGGTAGCACAGATACGCAGTATTTT. This encodes CASSSLAGRGSTDTQYF.

This clonotype was counted only a few times. The chain uses TRBV29-1 and TRBJ2-3; 12 bases line up with TRBD2. Germline assignment: CDR1 SQVTM and CDR2 ANQGSEA. V lost 7 bases and J lost 7; bases outside the gene matches: 18. CDR3 size: 17 residues. CDR3 loop: CSGTTSGSVGPVYTQYF. As DNA, the CDR3 is TGCAGCGGGACGACTAGCGGGAGTGTGGGTCCAGTTTATACGCAGTATTTT.

This sequence joins TRBV10-3 and TRBJ2-5; TRBD2 is a possible D gene (7 bases). This CDR3 contains 15 residues. Trimming stripped 2 bases from V and 2 bases from J, with 12 bases between. Germline CDR1 is ENHRY and CDR2 is SYGVKD. The CDR3 protein is CAISEGGAMQETQYF. CDR3 sequence (DNA): TGTGCCATCAGTGAGGGGGGGGCAATGCAAGAGACCCAGTACTTC.

This clonotype has more than one count but fewer than ten. The chain recombines TRBV7-2 with TRBJ2-1; D perhaps matches TRBD2 (6 bases). The germline gives CDR1 SGHTA, CDR2 FQGNSA. Between the trimmed V and J ends, which lost 5 bases and 8 bases, there was a span of 16 bases. The length of the CDR3 is 14 residues. Here the CDR3 DNA reads TGTGCCAGCAGCATGCGGGGTAGTACGTATGAGCAGTTCTTC. Protein sequence: CASSMRGSTYEQFF.

The rearrangement links TRBV6-5 to TRBJ2-3; D gene ambiguous. Germline loops: CDR1 MNHEY, CDR2 SVGAGI. The germline V and J ends were trimmed by 8 bases and 4 bases, with 25 bases remaining between them. The CDR3 is 17 amino acids. For the CDR3, the DNA is TGTGCCAGCTTCCCCTCGCTCGCCTCATCGGGCGCAGATACGCAGTATTTT. The encoded protein is CASFPSLASSGADTQYF.

The chain recombines TRBV11-1 with TRBJ2-1; D unresolved. The V gene lost 3 bases and the J gene lost 7 bases, with 13 bases spanning the gap. This CDR3 contains 14 residues. Per germline, CDR1 SGHAT and CDR2 FQDESV (reference sequence). CDR3 DNA sequence: TGTGCCAGCAGCTTTGAGGCGATGGGAAATGAGCAGTTCTTC. This codes for CASSFEAMGNEQFF.

This clonotype came up a few times. The chain uses TRBV28 and TRBJ2-1, with a weak D call TRBD1 (5 bases). The CDR3 sequence is 14 residues long. V was shortened by 6 bases and J by 6 bases, with 15 bases between the two germline ends. Germline V gives CDR1 MDHEN, CDR2 SYDVKM. The DNA for the CDR3 is TGTGCCAGCAGACCCGAAGGGGCCTCCAATGAGCAGTTCTTC. It yields the protein CASRPEGASNEQFF.

The rearrangement uses TRBV10-3 and TRBJ2-7; either TRBD1 or TRBD2 may supply D (5 bases each). Trimming removed 3 bases at V and 2 bases at J, with 11 bases between. Germline CDR1 is ENHRY and CDR2 is SYGVKD. This CDR3 contains 14 residues. Written as DNA, the CDR3 is TGTGCCATCAGTGAAACTAGGGACCCCTACGAGCAGTACTTC. This codes for CAISETRDPYEQYF.

This chain links TRBV28 with TRBJ1-6, with D unclear. Trimming removed 4 bases at V and 7 bases at J, with 5 bases between. Germline V CDR1 and CDR2: MDHEN, SYDVKM. The CDR3 has 12 residues. Here the CDR3 reads CASSSLNSPLHF. In DNA, the CDR3 is TGTGCCAGCAGTTCCCTAAATTCACCCCTCCACTTT.

This clonotype was counted a few times. The chain combines TRBV4-3 with TRBJ2-2, with TRBD2 as a possible D gene (6 bases). Trimming took 3 bases from V and 3 from J, leaving 14 bases between them. The CDR3 has 16 residues. The germline gives CDR1 LGHNA, CDR2 YSLEER. The CDR3 DNA sequence: TGCGCCAGCAGCCAGGACCGGTGGGGGGACACCGGGGAGCTGTTTTTT. Protein product: CASSQDRWGDTGELFF.

This clonotype was recorded at least ten times. This chain links TRBV28 with TRBJ2-5; D is perhaps TRBD1 or TRBD2 (6 bases each). Germline CDR1 and CDR2: MDHEN and SYDVKM. The V end lost 5 bases, the J end lost 4 bases, and 17 bases lay between the germline ends. The CDR3 consists of 15 residues. The CDR3 coding sequence is TGTGCCAGCAGTCCCAGGGGAGGACCTCGAGAGACCCAGTACTTC. Translating it yields CASSPRGGPRETQYF.

The chain joins TRBV6-5 to TRBJ1-3; 7 positions agree with TRBD1. Germline V lookup: CDR1 MNHEY, CDR2 SVGAGI. J gave up 4 bases and V 4 bases, and 7 bases lay outside the gene matches. CDR3 length: 15 amino acids. CDR3 nucleotides: TGTGCCAGCAGTTCGCCGGACAGGCACGGAAACACCATATATTTT. Its protein product is CASSSPDRHGNTIYF.

This clonotype was detected many times. The chain is built from TRBV6-5 and TRBJ1-5; D gene uncertain. Trimming removed 0 bases from V and 9 bases from J, with 9 bases in between. The CDR3 covers 13 residues. In germline, CDR1 is MNHEY, CDR2 SVGAGI. The CDR3 DNA sequence: TGTGCCAGCAGTTACTCCGCTTTTGGGCCCCAGCATTTT. It yields the protein CASSYSAFGPQHF.

The chain uses TRBV6-4 and TRBJ2-7, with D hard to call. V lost 2 bases to trimming and J lost 5 bases, with 19 bases between them. Looked up from germline, CDR1 is MRHNA and CDR2 is SNTAGT. The CDR3 covers 16 residues. CDR3 sequence (DNA): TGTGCCAGCAGTGACGGTGTTCTCGTCTCCCGGCACGAGCAGTACTTC. It codes for CASSDGVLVSRHEQYF.